A single sample gave rise to the 21 T cell receptor beta chains below, sequenced in a study of cytomegalovirus exposure and HLA in healthy donors (dated by TCRdb to 2015 to 2018). Libraries came from the immunoSEQ multiplex PCR assay. TCRdb took over this immuneACCESS table, retaining in-frame rearrangements with V and J assigned. Such tables are incomplete; in checked studies, under half of the missing clones stem from an unresolved V gene, and the remainder is unexplained. The sample yields about 160,000 clones; around nine tenths were counted once. The top ten clonotypes cover about 9.4% of the sample. Sample: PBMCs. Every receptor here comes from a woman younger than 30 in good health and CMV-seropositive.

The sample holds one count of this clone. The CDR3 loop reads CASSLGQGHGYTF. Written as DNA, the CDR3 is TGTGCCAGCAGCCTGGGACAGGGGCACGGCTACACCTTC. The gene calls are TRBV11-2 and TRBJ1-2, with 10 positions matching TRBD1. J gave up 8 bases and V 5 bases, and 5 bases lay outside the gene matches. This CDR3 region has 13 residues. The germline V gene has CDR1 SGHAT and CDR2 FQNNGV.

A single count supports this clone. The chain uses TRBV5-1 and TRBJ1-2, with no clear D. CDR1 and CDR2 from the germline V gene are SGHRS and YFSETQ. The CDR3 length is 15 residues. V was clipped by 3 bases and J by 2 bases, with 14 bases between them. The CDR3 sequence: CASSSAVISNYGYTF. CDR3 in DNA: TGCGCCAGCAGCTCCGCAGTTATTTCCAACTATGGCTACACCTTC. The variable domain in full, with the rest retrieved from reference TRBV5-1 and TRBJ1-2, is KAGVTQTPRYLIKTRGQQVTLSCSPISGHRSVSWYQQTPGQGLQFLFEYFSETQRNKGNFPGRFSGRQFSNSRSEMNVSTLELGDSALYLCASSSAVISNYGYTFGSGTRLTVV.

This rearrangement joins TRBV6-6 to TRBJ1-5; 7 bases line up with TRBD1. After removal of 6 bases from V and 7 bases from J, the junction contained 12 bases not matched to a gene. CDR1 and CDR2 (germline): MNHNY, SVGAGI (reference sequence). This CDR3 is 15 amino acids long. CDR3 DNA: TGTGCCAGCAGATCACCGACAGGGTCGAAACAGCCCCAGCATTTT. It specifies CASRSPTGSKQPQHF.

The chain carries TRBV6-6 and TRBJ2-2, with D hard to call. Trimming cost V 6 bases and J 4 bases, with 12 bases left between them. CDR1 and CDR2 (germline): MNHNY, SVGAGI (reference sequence). This CDR3 comprises 14 residues. The CDR3 sequence is CASRPNTLTGELFF. CDR3 nucleotide sequence: TGTGCCAGCAGGCCAAACACCCTCACCGGGGAGCTGTTTTTT.

The chain uses TRBV7-2 and TRBJ2-2, with D uncertain. The CDR3 is 15 amino acids. In germline, CDR1 is SGHTA, CDR2 FQGNSA. With 1 base removed from V and 0 bases from J, the gap between germline ends came to 6 bases. The DNA for the CDR3 is TGTGCCAGCAGCTTAGGTATTCCGAACACCGGGGAGCTGTTTTTT. The encoded protein is CASSLGIPNTGELFF.

The chain is built from TRBV2 and TRBJ2-7, with 11 bases that match TRBD1. The CDR3 runs to 16 residues. Losses at the gene ends were 6 bases for V and 3 bases for J; bases not matched to a gene: 10. CDR1 and CDR2 from the germline V gene are SNHLY and FYNNEI. The CDR3 is CASSEWGGQGDYEQYF. The CDR3 bases are TGTGCCAGCAGCGAGTGGGGGGGACAGGGGGACTACGAGCAGTACTTC. The full variable domain, with the rest looked up from reference TRBV2 and TRBJ2-7, is EPEVTQTPSHQVTQMGQEVILRCVPISNHLYFYWYRQILGQKVEFLVSFYNNEISEKSEIFDDQFSVERPDGSNFTLKIRSTKLEDSAMYFCASSEWGGQGDYEQYFGPGTRLTVT.

The V gene is TRBV5-6, the J gene TRBJ2-1; the D gene is possibly TRBD2 (5 bases). There are 14 residues in the CDR3. Germline values: CDR1 SGHDT, CDR2 YYEEEE. V dropped 6 bases and J dropped 8 bases, with 18 bases sitting between them. The CDR3 nucleotides read TGTGCCAGCATACTAGGGAGAGGTATCTATGAGCAGTTCTTC. Residues: CASILGRGIYEQFF.

There are a few counts of this clone. The chain employs TRBV27 and TRBJ2-7; D remains unclear. In germline, CDR1 is MNHEY, CDR2 SMNVEV (reference sequence). V lost 10 bases, J lost 3 bases, and 13 bases lay in between. The CDR3 contains 12 residues. The CDR3 sequence is CATSRFGYEQYF. CDR3 DNA: TGTGCCACCAGCCGGTTTGGCTACGAGCAGTACTTC.

The CDR3 region is CAIRPTGAAYEQYF. The CDR3 DNA sequence: TGTGCCATCAGGCCGACAGGGGCGGCGTACGAGCAGTACTTC. This chain links TRBV10-3 with TRBJ2-7; 8 positions match TRBD1. The CDR3 loop spans 14 amino acids. V shed 6 bases, J shed 4 bases, and the junction held 8 bases outside the gene matches. Germline V lookup: CDR1 ENHRY, CDR2 SYGVKD.

This chain joins TRBV14 and TRBJ2-7; 7 nucleotides line up with TRBD1. Trimming at V came to 3 bases and at J to 6 bases, leaving 5 bases not matched to a gene. Germline V lookup: CDR1 SGHDN, CDR2 FVKESK. The CDR3 spans 13 residues. CDR3 bases: TGTGCCAGCAGCCAGGAATACAGGGGCGAGCAGTACTTC. It specifies CASSQEYRGEQYF.

The chain couples TRBV7-6 to TRBJ2-1; 15 bases agree with TRBD2. Germline V gives CDR1 SGHVS, CDR2 FNYEAQ. The CDR3 is made up of 17 amino acids. The trim removed 4 bases at V and 8 bases at J, leaving 9 bases unmatched. The CDR3 DNA reads as TGTGCCAGCAGCTCAGGGACTAGCGGGAGGAGAGGCGATGAGCAGTTCTTC. Translating it yields CASSSGTSGRRGDEQFF.

This chain uses TRBV27 with TRBJ2-7, with 10 positions matching TRBD2. The trim removed 2 bases at V and 0 bases at J, leaving 4 bases unmatched. This CDR3 has 16 residues. Germline lookup yields CDR1 MNHEY and CDR2 SMNVEV (reference sequence). For the CDR3, the DNA is TGTGCCAGCAGTTTAAATAGCGGGAGGATCTCCTACGAGCAGTACTTC. Protein sequence: CASSLNSGRISYEQYF.

The chain uses TRBV27 and TRBJ2-2; possible D gene TRBD1, 5 bases. The CDR3 totals 15 residues. The germline CDR1 and CDR2 sequences are MNHEY and SMNVEV (reference sequence). The V end was cut by 2 bases, the J end by 4 bases, with 11 bases between. CDR3 protein: CASSLVPQGTGELFF. CDR3 in DNA: TGTGCCAGCAGTTTAGTTCCCCAGGGCACCGGGGAGCTGTTTTTT.

To note about this clone: An end of the junction does not agree with germline; a read error may underlie this. The chain has TRBV7-7 and TRBJ2-5; the match to TRBD1 covers 7 bases. Germline V gene data show CDR1 as SSHAT and CDR2 as FNYEAQ (reference sequence). This CDR3 spans 16 amino acids. The CDR3: CASSLLRQGGGETQYF. As DNA, the CDR3 is TGTGCTAGCAGTTTACTTAGACAGGGCGGCGGAGAGACCCAGTACTTC.

The chain is built from TRBV5-6 and TRBJ2-7; D might be TRBD2 (5 bases). The CDR3 runs to 12 residues. In germline, CDR1 is SGHDT, CDR2 YYEEEE. Between the trimmed V and J ends, which lost 3 bases and 8 bases, there was a span of 12 bases. CDR3 sequence: CASSSGVRQQYF. In DNA form, the CDR3 reads TGTGCCAGCAGCTCCGGGGTCCGGCAGCAGTACTTC.

The chain links TRBV7-9 to TRBJ1-2, with 7 bases identical to TRBD1. This CDR3 spans 14 amino acids. The germline V gene has CDR1 SEHNR and CDR2 FQNEAQ (reference sequence). The J segment lost 6 bases and the V segment lost 7 bases, leaving 11 bases of the junction unmatched. CDR3 sequence (DNA): TGTGCCAGCACCAATAGGGACGGGACAGATGGCTACACCTTC. This translates into CASTNRDGTDGYTF.

CDR3 in amino acids: CASSYSMVGLYEQYF. CDR3 in DNA: TGTGCCAGCAGTTACAGCATGGTGGGCCTTTACGAGCAGTACTTC. The chain links TRBV6-5 to TRBJ2-7; no clear D gene. The CDR3 totals 15 residues. Per the germline V gene, CDR1 is MNHEY and CDR2 is SVGAGI. V was clipped by 2 bases and J by 4 bases, with 15 bases between them.

This chain joins TRBV6-1 and TRBJ2-1; D is perhaps TRBD1 (6 bases). Germline-derived CDR1 and CDR2 are MNHNS and SASEGT. CDR3 length: 15 residues. V was clipped by 5 bases and J by 2 bases, with 13 bases between them. Here the CDR3 reads CASSPQTGAYNEQFF. Written as DNA, the CDR3 is TGTGCCAGCAGTCCCCAGACAGGAGCCTACAATGAGCAGTTCTTC.

V usage is TRBV7-8 and J usage is TRBJ2-7; no firm D call. In germline, CDR1 is SGHVS, CDR2 FQNEAQ. This CDR3 has 15 amino acids. The V end was cut by 5 bases, the J end by 2 bases, with 16 bases between. The CDR3 DNA sequence: TGTGCCAGCAGCCCCCGGGTCACGAAAACCTACGAGCAGTACTTC. This codes for CASSPRVTKTYEQYF. Complete variable domain (other parts from reference TRBV7-8 and TRBJ2-7): GAGVSQSPRYKVAKRGQDVALRCDPISGHVSLFWYQQALGQGPEFLTYFQNEAQLDKSGLPSDRFFAERPEGSVSTLKIQRTQQEDSAVYLCASSPRVTKTYEQYFGPGTRLTVT.

This clone was observed many times. The J gene is TRBJ2-1, the V gene TRBV6-5; D is ambiguous. Germline CDR1 is MNHEY and CDR2 is SVGAGI. The CDR3 runs 16 residues. Trimming removed 0 bases from V and 0 bases from J, with 9 bases in between. In DNA form, the CDR3 reads TGTGCCAGCAGTTACTCGTGGCGGATCTCCTACAATGAGCAGTTCTTC. Its translation: CASSYSWRISYNEQFF.

The rearrangement joins TRBV7-9 to TRBJ1-5, with D perhaps matching TRBD1 (6 bases). Trimming pared 6 bases from V and 4 bases from J, leaving 16 bases between. Germline V CDR1 and CDR2: SEHNR, FQNEAQ (reference sequence). The CDR3 has 15 residues. CDR3: CASRPRGGWNQPQHF. The CDR3 DNA follows: TGTGCCAGCAGACCCCGGGGGGGCTGGAATCAGCCCCAGCATTTT. Full variable domain (outside the CDR3, taken from reference TRBV7-9 and TRBJ1-5): DTGVSQNPRHKITKRGQNVTFRCDPISEHNRLYWYRQTLGQGPEFLTYFQNEAQLEKSRLLSDRFSAERPKGSFSTLEIQRTEQGDSAMYLCASRPRGGWNQPQHFGDGTRLSIL.